This TCR beta chain stems from a study of cytotoxic CD8 clonotypes in ibrutinib-treated CLL. Measured with immunoSEQ multiplex PCR; TCRdb has only the in-frame clones, and not every one. The table has approximately 42,000 clones, roughly three quarters seen once. This receptor was obtained from a human donor with chronic lymphocytic leukemia. Sequencing was performed on PBMCs, taken after 12 months of ibrutinib treatment.

CDR3 amino acids: CASSLVGSGAKGQYF. CDR3 in DNA: TGTGCCAGCAGCTTAGTTGGTTCGGGAGCTAAGGGGCAGTATTTT. This chain uses TRBV7-9 with TRBJ2-3; TRBD2 is a possible D gene (6 bases). The CDR3 has 15 residues. V lost 1 base and J lost 11, with 19 bases in between. The germline gives CDR1 SEHNR, CDR2 FQNEAQ (reference sequence).